A single sample is the source of the 22 T cell receptor beta chains below, sequenced in a study of blood T cell repertoires in COVID-19. The assay was immunoSEQ multiplex PCR, and TCRdb's table has in-frame clones only and misses some. The sample holds around 80,000 clones, about 73% seen once. The sample consisted of peripheral blood. The origin of the receptors is a man aged 45-60 years with active or convalescent COVID-19.

The rearrangement joins TRBV10-1 to TRBJ2-3, with D perhaps TRBD2 (5 bases). V lost 0 bases, J lost 0 bases, and 10 bases lay in between. The length of the CDR3 is 16 residues. CDR1 is WNHNN, CDR2 SYGVQD, per germline (reference sequence). The CDR3 nucleotides are TGCGCCAGCAGTGAGTCAGTGAGGGTCAGCACAGATACGCAGTATTTT. Protein sequence: CASSESVRVSTDTQYF.

J is TRBJ2-3 and V is TRBV6-2 or TRBV6-3, with TRBD2 matching 7 bases. This CDR3 is 13 amino acids long. V was pared by 6 bases and J by 4 bases, with 4 bases of the junction left unmatched. The germline V gene has CDR1 MNHEY and CDR2 SVGEGT. The CDR3 DNA reads TGTGCCAGCAGCCGGGGGGAATCAGATACGCAGTATTTT. It translates to CASSRGESDTQYF.

This chain joins TRBV6-1 and TRBJ1-5; D unresolved. CDR3 length: 16 amino acids. Between the trimmed V and J ends, which lost 3 bases and 7 bases, there was a span of 19 bases. Germline lookup yields CDR1 MNHNS and CDR2 SASEGT. The CDR3 DNA follows: TGTGCCAGCAGTGATCCCGGAGGAGGCGGGTCACAGCCCCAGCATTTT. Translation: CASSDPGGGGSQPQHF.

The chain joins TRBV10-2 to TRBJ2-7, with D possibly being TRBD2 (5 bases). Looked up from germline, CDR1 is WSHSY and CDR2 is SAAADI. This CDR3 contains 15 residues. The ends were cut back, 6 bases at V and 0 bases at J, with 15 bases in the middle. CDR3 in DNA: TGCGCCAGCAGGTCAGCGGAGTCGGCCTCCTACGAGCAGTACTTC. It encodes CASRSAESASYEQYF.

Details on this clone: At one boundary the junction diverges from the germline segment, which might be a read error. J is TRBJ2-7 and V is TRBV2; 7 bases agree with TRBD1. The CDR3 contains 11 residues. Germline loops: CDR1 SNHLY, CDR2 FYNNEI. The CDR3: CASSEVDREFF. DNA of the CDR3: TGTGCCAGCAGTGAAGTCGACAGGGAGTTTTTC.

The chain carries TRBV19 and TRBJ1-4; no firm D call. The V gene lost 3 bases and the J gene lost 6 bases, with 14 bases spanning the gap. The CDR3 loop spans 15 amino acids. Germline loops: CDR1 LNHDA, CDR2 SQIVND (reference sequence). The CDR3 is CASSMSTAWYEKLFF. The CDR3 nucleotides read TGTGCCAGTAGTATGTCTACAGCTTGGTATGAAAAACTGTTTTTT.

The rearrangement links TRBV9 to TRBJ2-1; D is possibly TRBD2 (5 bases). From germline, CDR1 is SGDLS and CDR2 YYNGEE. The CDR3 sequence is 13 residues long. V was shortened by 2 bases and J by 7 bases, with 10 bases between the two germline ends. CDR3 sequence: CASSVATRNEQFF. The CDR3 DNA reads as TGTGCCAGCAGCGTCGCCACTAGGAATGAGCAGTTCTTC.

V usage is TRBV19 and J usage is TRBJ2-7; TRBD1 matches 7 bases. V shed 5 bases and J 1 base; nucleotides not matched to a gene: 5. CDR1 and CDR2 (germline): LNHDA, SQIVND (reference sequence). The CDR3 is 14 residues long. The CDR3 region is CASSLRQGSYEQYF. CDR3 DNA: TGTGCCAGTAGTCTTCGACAGGGTTCCTACGAGCAGTACTTC.

In DNA, the CDR3 is TGTGCCAGCAGCCCCCGCCGGGGGCGGGGGGGCGGCAATGAGCAGTTCTTC. It encodes CASSPRRGRGGGNEQFF. The V call is TRBV7-2, the J call TRBJ2-1, with 9 bases lining up with TRBD2. The CDR3 spans 17 residues. Unmatched junction bases numbered 14, after V lost 5 bases and J lost 6 bases. CDR1 is SGHTA and CDR2 is FQGNSA in the germline V gene.

J is TRBJ2-1 and V is TRBV29-1, with D uncertain. Looked up from germline, CDR1 is SQVTM and CDR2 is ANQGSEA. The CDR3 spans 13 residues. V lost 0 bases, J lost 7 bases, and 10 bases lay in between. The CDR3 here is CSVEDERRNEQFF. As DNA, the CDR3 is TGCAGCGTTGAAGATGAACGGCGGAATGAGCAGTTCTTC.

V usage is TRBV19 and J usage is TRBJ2-4, with 8 bases matching TRBD2. CDR1 is LNHDA, CDR2 SQIVND, per germline (reference sequence). V shed 3 bases and J 6 bases; nucleotides not matched to a gene: 7. The length of the CDR3 is 15 residues. DNA for the CDR3: TGTGCCAGTAGTATGGGGCGGGGGGAAGCAAACATTCAGTACTTC. Encoded protein: CASSMGRGEANIQYF.

The chain has TRBV5-1 and TRBJ2-2; 10 bases are shared with TRBD2. Germline CDR1 SGHRS, CDR2 YFSETQ. The CDR3 sequence is 17 residues long. V lost 1 base and J lost 2; bases outside the gene matches: 5. The CDR3 sequence is CASSLSSGGLNTGELFF. The CDR3 DNA follows: TGCGCCAGCAGCTTGTCTAGCGGGGGACTTAACACCGGGGAGCTGTTTTTT.

The chain has TRBV7-9 and TRBJ2-5; D remains ambiguous. Germline V gives CDR1 SEHNR, CDR2 FQNEAQ (reference sequence). The CDR3 runs to 11 residues. V was clipped by 7 bases and J by 5 bases, with 8 bases between them. The CDR3 DNA reads as TGTGCCAGCACCCGTCGGGAGACCCAGTACTTC. It is translated as CASTRRETQYF.

The chain carries TRBV6-2 or TRBV6-3 and TRBJ1-1, with a tentative D call TRBD1 (5 bases). The V gene lost 0 bases and the J gene lost 10 bases, with 21 bases spanning the gap. This CDR3 has 16 residues. Germline lookup yields CDR1 MNHEY and CDR2 SVGEGT. The CDR3 loop is CASSYSTRSDERGAFF. DNA of the CDR3: TGTGCCAGCAGTTACTCGACTAGGTCCGACGAAAGGGGAGCTTTCTTT.

The J gene is TRBJ2-3, the V gene TRBV13; no clear D. CDR3 size: 13 residues. Trimming removed 5 bases at V and 2 bases at J, with 8 bases between. Germline CDR1 reads PRHDT; CDR2 reads FYEKMQ (reference sequence). In DNA form, the CDR3 reads TGTGCCAGCAGCCCCCGTAACACAGATACGCAGTATTTT. Encoded protein: CASSPRNTDTQYF. The complete variable domain, with remaining parts taken from reference TRBV13 and TRBJ2-3, reads AAGVIQSPRHLIKEKRETATLKCYPIPRHDTVYWYQQGPGQDPQFLISFYEKMQSDKGSIPDRFSAQQFSDYHSELNMSSLELGDSALYFCASSPRNTDTQYFGPGTRLTVL.

The V call is TRBV3-1 (or the pseudogene TRBV3-2), the J call TRBJ1-2; weak D call: TRBD1 (6 bases). Per the germline V gene, CDR1 is LGHDT and CDR2 is YNNKEL (reference sequence). V shed 3 bases and J shed 4 bases, with 15 bases lying between them. The CDR3 has 15 residues. DNA for the CDR3: TGTGCCAGCAGCCAGGGACAAGCCCCCGCCTATGGCTACACCTTC. This gives the protein CASSQGQAPAYGYTF.

This clone has only a few counts. The CDR3 region is CASSSTGSGTEAFF. CDR3 nucleotide sequence: TGTGCCAGCAGTTCTACAGGGTCGGGCACTGAAGCTTTCTTT. The chain joins TRBV6-5 to TRBJ1-1, with D perhaps TRBD1 (6 bases). Germline V gene lookup returns CDR1 MNHEY and CDR2 SVGAGI. This CDR3 is built from 14 residues. Trimming removed 4 bases from V and 4 bases from J, with 13 bases in between.

The chain links TRBV20-1 to TRBJ2-5; D may be TRBD2 (5 bases). Trimming left V 5 bases short and J 8 bases short, with 9 bases between. From germline, CDR1 is DFQATT and CDR2 SNEGSKA (reference sequence). CDR3 length: 10 amino acids. CDR3 nucleotides: TGCAGTGCTGACCGGGAAACCCAGTACTTC. It specifies CSADRETQYF.

The rearrangement links TRBV10-1 to TRBJ2-3, with 10 bases aligning to TRBD1. Germline V CDR1 and CDR2: WNHNN, SYGVQD (reference sequence). CDR3 length: 14 amino acids. Trimming cost V 6 bases and J 4 bases; bases outside gene matches: 4. Here the CDR3 reads CASRGGTGADTQYF. The DNA of the CDR3 is TGCGCCAGCAGGGGGGGGACAGGGGCAGATACGCAGTATTTT.

The rearrangement links TRBV7-3 to TRBJ1-6; 8 bases map to TRBD1. CDR1 SGHTA and CDR2 FQGTGA come from the germline V gene. The V gene end was trimmed by 1 base and the J gene end by 0 bases; junction bases not matched to a gene: 11. The CDR3 contains 20 residues. The CDR3: CASSLRAGGFLSSYNSPLHF. CDR3 DNA sequence: TGTGCCAGCAGCTTAAGGGCAGGGGGCTTTTTGAGCTCCTATAATTCACCCCTCCACTTT.

The rearrangement joins TRBV30 to TRBJ1-3; D perhaps matches TRBD1 (5 bases). Germline V gene sequence: CDR1 GTSNPN, CDR2 SVGIG (reference sequence). The ends were cut back, 3 bases at V and 8 bases at J, with 14 bases in the middle. The CDR3 length is 13 residues. The CDR3 region is CAWRGQGPDTIYF. CDR3 coding DNA: TGTGCCTGGAGGGGCCAGGGCCCCGACACCATATATTTT.

This clone was seen a handful of times. This chain uses TRBV4-3 with TRBJ1-5, with D unclear. Germline V gene lookup returns CDR1 LGHNA and CDR2 YSLEER. The V end lost 0 bases, the J end lost 3 bases, and 3 bases lay between the germline ends. The CDR3 runs to 13 residues. CDR3: CASSQDINQPQHF. For the CDR3, the DNA is TGCGCCAGCAGCCAAGATATCAATCAGCCCCAGCATTTT.